The source of this T cell receptor (beta chain) is a study of blood T cells in healthy people across ages. Background on the study: Capture via template switching afforded approximately one barcoded beta molecule per two T cells.

For the second PCR, which ran for about 7 to 11 cycles, a sample-barcoded 5' primer and a J-beta primer mix were used. Tags on each cDNA molecule came from a template-switch adaptor with 12 random nucleotides. TCRdb reprocessed the 5' RACE reads with MiXCR, giving one entry per CDR3 protein. The sample yields 650,000 to 1,000,000 distinct CDR3 sequences, 35% to 40% seen once. The ends were cut back, 6 bases at V and 5 bases at J, with 13 bases in the middle. The CDR3 totals 13 residues. Germline V gene data show CDR1 as MNHEY and CDR2 as SMNVEV (reference sequence). The V call is TRBV27, the J call TRBJ1-1; D unclear. Specimen: blood. This TCR was sampled from a man aged 18 to 29 in good health. In nucleotides, the CDR3 is TGTGCCAGCAGAATGGTTAGTAAAACTGAAGCTTTCTTT. Encoded protein: CASRMVSKTEAFF.